The 7 T cell receptor beta chains listed next were all sequenced from one sample in a study of blood T cell repertoires in COVID-19. The method was immunoSEQ multiplex PCR; TCRdb's version includes in-frame clones alone and lacks a portion of them. Here the sample spans approximately 120,000 clones, roughly four fifths being singletons. The sequenced material came from peripheral blood. These receptors originate from a human donor in a cohort sampled during active COVID-19.

This sequence joins TRBV10-2 and TRBJ2-1; D might be TRBD1 (5 bases). This CDR3 is built from 14 residues. V lost 7 bases to trimming and J lost 4 bases, with 14 bases between them. Germline CDR1 reads WSHSY; CDR2 reads SAAADI. The chain's CDR3 is CASTQGASYNEQFF. CDR3 nucleotide sequence: TGCGCCAGCACCCAGGGTGCCTCATACAATGAGCAGTTCTTC.

V is TRBV29-1 and J is TRBJ2-6, with D perhaps TRBD2 (6 bases). Trimming cost V 3 bases and J 4 bases, with 10 bases left between them. The CDR3 runs to 14 residues. The germline CDR1 and CDR2 sequences are SQVTM and ANQGSEA. The CDR3, as DNA: TGCAGCGTTGATGGAGGGACGGGGGCCAACGTCCTGACTTTC. This codes for CSVDGGTGANVLTF.

The V and J genes are TRBV18 and TRBJ1-4; TRBD1 is a possible D gene (6 bases). V lost 6 bases and J 2 bases, leaving 16 bases between the germline ends. Germline V CDR1 and CDR2: KGHSH, LQKENI. The CDR3 consists of 16 residues. The CDR3 is CASSHDGTGTNEKLFF. The CDR3 bases are TGTGCCAGCTCCCACGACGGCACAGGGACTAATGAAAAACTGTTTTTT.

The chain uses TRBV29-1 and TRBJ1-2; tentative D call: TRBD1 (5 bases). The V end lost 7 bases, the J end lost 7 bases, and 16 bases lay between the germline ends. Germline CDR1 and CDR2: SQVTM and ANQGSEA. The CDR3 covers 12 residues. The CDR3 protein is CSGQTAVGGYTF. CDR3 nucleotides: TGCAGCGGCCAGACAGCAGTCGGTGGCTACACCTTC.

The rearrangement uses TRBV2 and TRBJ1-1, with D hard to call. Germline CDR1 is SNHLY and CDR2 is FYNNEI. This CDR3 spans 17 amino acids. V was shortened by 1 base and J by 1 base, with 16 bases between the two germline ends. The CDR3, as DNA: TGTGCCAGCAGTGAAGGTTATGGCTTCGCGGCGAACACTGAAGCTTTCTTT. Translated, it gives CASSEGYGFAANTEAFF.

The chain employs TRBV11-1 and TRBJ2-2; TRBD1 matches at 7 bases. The CDR3 has 15 amino acids. CDR1 and CDR2 from the germline V gene are SGHAT and FQDESV (reference sequence). J lost 0 bases, V lost 4 bases, and 2 bases had no gene match. The CDR3 DNA reads TGTGCCAGCAGCTACGACAGGGCGAACACCGGGGAGCTGTTTTTT. Protein sequence: CASSYDRANTGELFF.

In nucleotides, the CDR3 is TGTGCCAGTAGTACGCGGGGTGAGCACAATGAGCAGTTCTTC. Amino acid sequence: CASSTRGEHNEQFF. This rearrangement joins TRBV19 to TRBJ2-1, with a possible D match to TRBD2 (6 bases). The CDR3 extends over 14 amino acids. Germline CDR1 and CDR2: LNHDA and SQIVND (reference sequence). V was shortened by 4 bases and J by 5 bases, with 12 bases between the two germline ends.